Listed below are T cell receptor beta chains from one sample, sequenced in a study of T cell repertoires in cytomegalovirus infection. Using its own MiXCR run on the reads, TCRdb lists one record per CDR3 protein. Here the sample spans some 560,000 distinct CDR3 sequences, around two fifths being singletons. These receptors have no identified antigens. The sample was cultured PBMCs, taken from culture after CMV antigen stimulation. Receptors were obtained from a human donor in good health (CMV status not recorded). Some clones in this sample may be carry-over from other donors' samples. Each CDR3 is given with its conserved first and last residue. The D gene is left open where the match is weak. Size is stated for part of the rows, as once, few or many counts, or as a class when the clone is expanded.

CDR3	DNA	D	size	J	V
CASSQDNRFSYEQYF	TGCGCCAGCAGCCAAGATAATAGATTCTCCTACGAGCAGTACTTC	NA	NA	TRBJ2-7	TRBV4-1
CASSSRDNTYEQYF	TGTGCCAGCAGTTCCCGGGACAATACCTACGAGCAGTACTTC	NA	few	TRBJ2-7	TRBV6-5
CASTPGGVEQYF	TGTGCCAGCACTCCCGGCGGTGTCGAGCAGTACTTC	NA	NA	TRBJ2-7	TRBV2
CASSLTEARYNEQFF	TGTGCCAGCAGCTTAACGGAGGCGAGATACAATGAGCAGTTCTTC	NA	few	TRBJ2-1	TRBV7-2
CASSPGLAGGGYEQYF	TGTGCCAGCAGCCCCGGACTAGCGGGAGGTGGCTACGAGCAGTACTTC	TRBD2	many	TRBJ2-7	TRBV7-2
CASSRHPQRGSSYNEQFF	TGTGCCAGCAGCCGACACCCGCAACGGGGGAGCTCCTACAATGAGCAGTTCTTC	NA	NA	TRBJ2-1	TRBV4-2
CASSQGGGGRFTEAFF	TGCGCCAGCAGCCAAGGTGGGGGGGGGCGTTTTACTGAAGCTTTCTTT	NA	NA	TRBJ1-1	TRBV4-3
CASIGRGDIQYF	TGTGCCAGCATCGGACGGGGGGACATTCAGTACTTC	TRBD2	NA	TRBJ2-4	TRBV27
CASSSGTVPMNTEAFF	TGTGCCAGCAGCTCCGGGACAGTTCCAATGAACACTGAAGCTTTCTTT	TRBD1	few	TRBJ1-1	TRBV6-6
CASSRDFTEQYF	TGTGCCAGCAGTCGGGACTTTACTGAGCAGTACTTC	NA	once	TRBJ2-7	TRBV7-9
CASSSLTVMETQYF	TGTGCCAGCAGCTCCCTAACAGTAATGGAGACCCAGTACTTC	NA	NA	TRBJ2-5	TRBV7-9
CASSPTGQGPLRGGYTF	TGTGCCAGCAGCCCAACCGGACAGGGGCCGCTTAGGGGCGGCTACACCTTC	TRBD1	NA	TRBJ1-2	TRBV7-9
CASSLNTPSNQPQHF	TGTGCCAGCAGCTTAAACACACCTAGCAATCAGCCCCAGCATTTT	NA	few	TRBJ1-5	TRBV7-2
CSVVGPSGAYDEQFF	TGCAGCGTTGTCGGGCCTAGCGGGGCCTACGATGAGCAGTTCTTC	TRBD2	NA	TRBJ2-1	TRBV29-1